This T cell receptor beta chain was recovered during a study of identical twins (dated by TCRdb to about 2016). Background on the whole study: TCR alpha and beta repertoires from monozygotic twins, unrelated adults of various ages and cord blood were deep-sequenced to test whether fetal clonotypes persist. To rule out contamination, the twin experiments were replicated at different times with different library preparation protocols. Points the paper makes about the study in general: A weaker excess of twin sharing was found in beta out-of-frame sequences because the signal-to-noise ratio was lowered by fewer shared sequences. In monozygotic twins, recombination models systematically underestimated out-of-frame TCR alpha sharing, but the models matched the sharing seen between unrelated individuals. Because the same donors could not be followed over many years, the conclusions relied on cross-sectional statistical analysis. Fewer insertions were carried by abundant cord blood beta clonotypes, a similar but weaker trend appeared in young adult naive repertoires, and no such trend appeared in memory repertoires. Compared with coincidental sharing between unrelated individuals, out-of-frame TCR alpha sequences shared between twins showed an excess of sequences with low generation probability. Invariant T cells such as MAIT and iNKT could partly confound zero-insertion analyses, although diverse VJ usage argued against such confounding for most clonotypes.

All donors were healthy Caucasians. The twin cohort consisted of three pairs of female monozygotic twins, all aged 18 to 29 years. Peripheral blood mononuclear cells were used as the source from which RNA for TCR libraries was isolated. Libraries came from 5' RACE. Reads for this sample came from an Illumina HiSeq 2000. A universal primer binding site was introduced by template switching, and a unique molecular identifier was present in the final cDNA, enabling accurate counting of TCR cDNA molecules. Specific primers in the conserved constant-segment region were used to synthesize first-strand cDNA for the TCR alpha and beta chains. Each cDNA library was double barcoded, with a SMART-Mk sample barcode plus Illumina barcodes, to control for contamination. Two successive PCR steps introduced TruSeq adapter sequences along with Illumina sample barcodes. Sequencing of the TCR alpha and beta cDNA libraries was done on the Illumina HiSeq platform using custom primers. The original pipeline was this. MiGEC was used to process raw reads and extract unique molecular identifiers, and MiXCR was used to find CDR3 positions. Recombination models were inferred per individual with the repgenHMM and IGoR tools using an EM algorithm. The tcR package in R was used for shared clonotype analysis, with sharing normalized by the product of cloneset sizes. To study raw recombination free of thymic and clonal selection effects, out-of-frame nonproductive sequences were analyzed. The public reads were reanalyzed by TCRdb: fastp trimming at Q25, MiXCR alignment, in-frame beta chains only. Every distinct CDR3 protein forms one entry, paired with its most common genes and DNA. Clone size and V and J calls follow TCRdb, not the original study. Across this sample there are around 570,000 distinct CDR3 sequences, with around 9.6% seen only once. The top ten clonotypes cover approximately 3% of the sample.

Based on the germline V gene (reference sequence), the CDR1 and CDR2 sequences are MNHEY and SMNVEV. V is pared back by 0 bases and J by 9 bases, with 12 bases lying between the germline termini. The cysteine opens and the phenylalanine closes a CDR3 of 15 amino acids. Only the CDR3 DNA stays, 45 bases, in frame from base 1. As for this clonotype: What antigen it recognizes has not been identified. Qualities for individual bases were not recorded, and no much larger clone is one base off.

In addition, the sample was reused for a study of yellow fever vaccine responses in identical twins. Per the second study: According to the authors, in identical twins the way T cells responded to vaccination appeared partly convergent and partly personalized. In identical twins, the study followed T cell clones that responded to the vaccine with precision.

The sequence was obtained from a woman aged 18-35 years in good health. Recombination linked TRBV27 to TRBJ1-6; the D region possibly corresponds to TRBD1 (6 bases align). The sequenced sample consisted of PBMCs. In nucleotide form, the sequence is TGTGCCAGCAGTTTATCCCCCCAGGGGTCTTCACCCCTCCACTTT. Its translation is CASSLSPQGSSPLHF.